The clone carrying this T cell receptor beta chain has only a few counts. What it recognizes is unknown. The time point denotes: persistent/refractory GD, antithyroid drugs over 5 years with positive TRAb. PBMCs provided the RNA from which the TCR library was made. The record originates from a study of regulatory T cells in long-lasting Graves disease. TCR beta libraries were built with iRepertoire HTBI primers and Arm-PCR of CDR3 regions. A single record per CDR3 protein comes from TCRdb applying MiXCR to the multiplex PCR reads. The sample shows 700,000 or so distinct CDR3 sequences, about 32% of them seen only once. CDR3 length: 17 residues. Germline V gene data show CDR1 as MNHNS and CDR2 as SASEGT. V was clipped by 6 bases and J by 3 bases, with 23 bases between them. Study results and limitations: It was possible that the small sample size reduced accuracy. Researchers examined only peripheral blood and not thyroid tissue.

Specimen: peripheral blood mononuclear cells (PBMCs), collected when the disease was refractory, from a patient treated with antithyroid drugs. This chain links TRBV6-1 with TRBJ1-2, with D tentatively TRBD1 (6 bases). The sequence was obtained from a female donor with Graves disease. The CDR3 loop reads CASSLTPRTVLDYGYTF. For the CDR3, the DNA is TGTGCCAGCAGCCTAACCCCAAGGACAGTTCTGGACTATGGCTACACCTTC.